This T cell receptor beta chain was profiled in a study of radiation and T cells in renal cell carcinoma. Study-level background: Nephrectomy followed 15 Gy stereotactic body radiation by 4 weeks.

V trimming: 5 bases; J trimming: 4 bases; junction bases outside the gene matches: 3. The CDR3 sequence is 14 residues long. CDR1 is LNHDA, CDR2 SQIVND, per germline (reference sequence). General study findings and limits: In blood, top tumor clones expanded by 2 weeks, shrinking by 4.

Comments on this clone: Its cognate antigen is unknown.

Assay: immunoSEQ multiplex PCR; the TCRdb copy retains only in-frame clones and omits some. The sample gives 50,000 to 75,000 clones, roughly three quarters of which show up once; less than 7.5% is in the top ten. Time point of the sample: baseline pretreatment blood. The treatment here: 15 Gy SBRT to primary tumor, nephrectomy 4 weeks later. Sequenced material: blood, taken from a patient whose treatment included radiotherapy and nephrectomy. This clonotype originated in a man between 60 and 75 years old with renal cell carcinoma. V and J are TRBV19 and TRBJ2-3, with 10 bases fitting TRBD1. The DNA of the CDR3 is TGTGCCAGTAGTCTTGGACAGGGGGCAGATACGCAGTATTTT. Protein sequence: CASSLGQGADTQYF.